Listed below are T cell receptor beta chains from one sample, sequenced in a study of T cells in Graves' hyperthyroidism and ophthalmopathy. TCRdb independently ran MiXCR on the multiplex PCR reads; one entry per CDR3 protein. Of approximately 740,000 distinct CDR3 sequences in the sample, 12% to 15% were seen once. Sequenced input: blood. Source of these receptors: a woman aged 18-29 years with Graves' hyperthyroidism. Both conserved end residues are trimmed from each CDR3.

J gene | V gene | CDR3 protein
TRBJ2-7 | TRBV5-1 | ASSQGLAPYEQY
TRBJ2-7 | TRBV20-1 | SASVGYEQY
TRBJ1-2 | TRBV15 | ATSRAGVPYGYT
TRBJ2-7 | TRBV7-9 | ASTNTVIADSSYEQY
TRBJ2-1 | TRBV5-1 | ASSNGLAGNNEQF
TRBJ2-3 | TRBV28 | ASSLRGYTDTQY
TRBJ2-1 | TRBV2 | ASSPGLGSYNEQF
TRBJ2-7 | TRBV29-1 | SVEGITSGSSYEQY
TRBJ1-1 | TRBV29-1 | SVVRQGENTEAF
TRBJ2-1 | TRBV6-2/TRBV6-3 | ASSYASVYNEQF
TRBJ1-1 | TRBV3-1 | ASSQAGRDTEAF
TRBJ2-1 | TRBV7-2 | ASSPPGTTYNEQF
TRBJ2-7 | TRBV15 | ATNPWGAGEQY
TRBJ2-5 | TRBV6-1 | ASSYGGTQY
TRBJ2-1 | TRBV11-2 | ASRLAGTYNEQF
TRBJ2-7 | TRBV24-1 | ATSDSSGRTYEQY
TRBJ2-5 | TRBV12-3/TRBV12-4 | ASSLIYQETQY
TRBJ1-1 | TRBV28 | ASFQGRNTEAF
TRBJ2-7 | TRBV12-3/TRBV12-4 | ASGPGQGTYEQY
TRBJ2-5 | TRBV29-1 | SVRTAQETQY
TRBJ1-5 | TRBV10-3 | AAGQGGSNQPQH
TRBJ2-7 | TRBV11-2 | ASSSPAPYEQY
TRBJ1-2 | TRBV12-3/TRBV12-4 | ASSLDGDWNYGYT
TRBJ2-7 | TRBV6-1 | ASCKGVSYEQY
TRBJ2-3 | TRBV20-1 | SAKGQNRTDTQY
TRBJ1-5 | TRBV5-1 | ASSHGDRWMGPQH
TRBJ1-1 | TRBV4-1 | ASSQGTGGRTEAF
TRBJ1-2 | TRBV27 | ASSPDRISNYGYT
TRBJ2-1 | TRBV10-3 | AIAMGYNEQF
TRBJ2-5 | TRBV18 | ASSPTGTSETQY
TRBJ1-2 | TRBV24-1 | ATSAARGTHDGYT
TRBJ1-5 | TRBV9 | ASSTYRDRSNQPQH
TRBJ1-1 | TRBV14 | ASSRQLNTEAF
TRBJ2-7 | TRBV24-1 | ATSDFGAEQY
TRBJ2-7 | TRBV12-3/TRBV12-4 | ASSLSGPGGSYEQY
TRBJ2-2 | TRBV10-1 | ASRKQTNTGELF
TRBJ1-5 | TRBV2 | ASSDPGGSNQPQH
TRBJ2-1 | TRBV20-1 | SASKIGNEQF
TRBJ1-2 | TRBV6-5 | ASSYSTSERHGYT
TRBJ2-7 | TRBV12-3/TRBV12-4 | ASKGQNVLEQY
TRBJ2-1 | TRBV10-1 | ASSRLAPSPYNEQF
TRBJ2-7 | TRBV20-1 | SAGQGGEQY
TRBJ1-5 | TRBV24-1 | ATSGCPQH
TRBJ2-7 | TRBV27 | ASWGGRTYEQY
TRBJ2-7 | TRBV20-1 | SASGTSQREGRGLMYEQY
TRBJ2-5 | TRBV12-3/TRBV12-4 | AGSLSQGARETQY
TRBJ2-7 | TRBV5-1 | ASRRQASSYEQY
TRBJ2-2 | TRBV19 | ASSIRGFANTGELF
TRBJ2-2 | TRBV19 | AGNSRVVSTGELF
TRBJ2-7 | TRBV7-2 | ASRSGGPYEQY
TRBJ2-3 | TRBV20-1 | SAPTLAGGPNTQY
TRBJ2-5 | TRBV13 | ASSLGDNQETQY
TRBJ1-6 | TRBV20-1 | SARDSYNSPLH
TRBJ1-1 | TRBV5-5 | ASSYRREAF